A selection of T cell receptor beta chains follows, all from one sample in a study of cytomegalovirus exposure and HLA in healthy donors. This table comes from immunoSEQ multiplex PCR, and its TCRdb copy is limited to in-frame clones, with some not included. The top ten hold around 4.5% of the sample, which has some 160,000 clones, approximately 80% seen once. Sequencing used PBMCs. The receptor set was obtained from a woman aged 40 to 50 in good health and CMV-seropositive. Each CDR3 is given with its conserved first and last residue.

V gene: TRBV5-6; J gene: TRBJ2-3; CDR3 protein: CASSPTSGGITDTQYF
V gene: TRBV7-3; J gene: TRBJ1-2; CDR3 protein: CASSLRPADYGYTF
V gene: TRBV29-1; J gene: TRBJ2-7; CDR3 protein: CSVGGAGDLYEQYF
V gene: TRBV27; J gene: TRBJ2-3; CDR3 protein: CASISGSVPDTQYF
V gene: TRBV28; J gene: TRBJ1-5; CDR3 protein: CASSLGRGPGGGQPQHF
V gene: TRBV2; J gene: TRBJ2-5; CDR3 protein: CANRAINRVREETQYF
V gene: TRBV7-9; J gene: TRBJ1-2; CDR3 protein: CASSPVGTGGGWGYTF
V gene: TRBV27; J gene: NA; CDR3 protein: CASSLYFRGGYEQYF
V gene: TRBV9; J gene: TRBJ1-1; CDR3 protein: CASTPVGDTEAFF
V gene: TRBV5-4; J gene: TRBJ2-5; CDR3 protein: CASSSTGETQYF
V gene: TRBV28; J gene: TRBJ2-1; CDR3 protein: CASSKGRNEQFF
V gene: TRBV27; J gene: TRBJ1-5; CDR3 protein: CASSLRGSNQPQHF
V gene: TRBV7-2; J gene: TRBJ1-3; CDR3 protein: CASSPLRGQLSGNTIYF
V gene: TRBV7-9; J gene: TRBJ2-1; CDR3 protein: CASSLAESSYNEQFF
V gene: TRBV2; J gene: TRBJ2-5; CDR3 protein: CASRKSGNAETQYF
V gene: TRBV27; J gene: TRBJ1-3; CDR3 protein: CASSDRNTIYF
V gene: TRBV18; J gene: TRBJ2-7; CDR3 protein: CASSPLLIKGTGEAYEQYF
V gene: TRBV9; J gene: TRBJ2-7; CDR3 protein: CASSVEASGRSEQYF
V gene: TRBV10-3; J gene: TRBJ2-7; CDR3 protein: CAITFGLAYEQYF
V gene: TRBV11-2; J gene: TRBJ2-1; CDR3 protein: CASSLDWLAGVGGLNEQFF
V gene: TRBV28; J gene: TRBJ2-7; CDR3 protein: CASSSSAWGGISYEQYF
V gene: TRBV5-5; J gene: TRBJ2-1; CDR3 protein: CASRADWNEQFF
V gene: TRBV19; J gene: TRBJ2-1; CDR3 protein: CASSIRLAGSSYNEQFF
V gene: TRBV6-4; J gene: TRBJ1-2; CDR3 protein: CASSDQPGSYGYTF
V gene: TRBV27; J gene: TRBJ1-5; CDR3 protein: CASGGPAWGNQPQHF
V gene: TRBV28; J gene: TRBJ2-5; CDR3 protein: CASEDSQETQYF
V gene: TRBV29-1; J gene: TRBJ2-4; CDR3 protein: CSVELAGGPGKNIQYF
V gene: TRBV6-6; J gene: TRBJ2-7; CDR3 protein: CASRTGQGVSYEQYF
V gene: TRBV19; J gene: TRBJ1-3; CDR3 protein: CASSPRTGEAGNTIYF
V gene: TRBV7-3; J gene: TRBJ2-5; CDR3 protein: CASSPVAGGPEETQYF
V gene: TRBV2; J gene: TRBJ1-2; CDR3 protein: CASGQGQGPYGYTF
V gene: TRBV9; J gene: TRBJ2-5; CDR3 protein: CASSLGQGGETQYF
V gene: TRBV18; J gene: TRBJ2-3; CDR3 protein: CASFEAGLASDTQYF
V gene: TRBV9; J gene: TRBJ1-2; CDR3 protein: CASSPGQGADYGYTF
V gene: TRBV28; J gene: TRBJ2-7; CDR3 protein: CASSLWGGDGSYEQYF
V gene: TRBV10-1; J gene: TRBJ1-3; CDR3 protein: CARNSDSSSGNTIYF
V gene: TRBV2; J gene: TRBJ1-6; CDR3 protein: CASRLDRGGSPLHF